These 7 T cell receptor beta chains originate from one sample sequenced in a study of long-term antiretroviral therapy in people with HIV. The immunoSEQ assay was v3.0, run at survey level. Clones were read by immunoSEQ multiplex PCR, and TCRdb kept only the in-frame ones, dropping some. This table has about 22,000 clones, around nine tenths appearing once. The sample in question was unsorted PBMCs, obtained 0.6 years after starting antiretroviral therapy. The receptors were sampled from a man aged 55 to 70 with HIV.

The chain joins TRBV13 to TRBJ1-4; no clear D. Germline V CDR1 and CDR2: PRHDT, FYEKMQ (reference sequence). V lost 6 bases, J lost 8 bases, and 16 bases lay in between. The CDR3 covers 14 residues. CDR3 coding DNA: TGTGCCAGCAGTCGCAGGTGGGTCGAGGAAAAACTGTTTTTT. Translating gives CASSRRWVEEKLFF.

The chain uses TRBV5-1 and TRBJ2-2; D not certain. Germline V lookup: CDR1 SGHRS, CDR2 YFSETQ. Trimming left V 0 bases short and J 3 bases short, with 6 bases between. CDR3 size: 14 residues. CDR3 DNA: TGCGCCAGCAGCTTGGTCCTCGACACCGGGGAGCTGTTTTTT. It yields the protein CASSLVLDTGELFF.

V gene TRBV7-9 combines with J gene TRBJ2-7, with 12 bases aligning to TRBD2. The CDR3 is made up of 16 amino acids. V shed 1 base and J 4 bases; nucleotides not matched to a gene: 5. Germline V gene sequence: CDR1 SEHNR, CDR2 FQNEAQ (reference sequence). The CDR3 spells CASSLVWTSGEYEQYF. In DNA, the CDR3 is TGTGCCAGCAGCTTAGTTTGGACTAGCGGGGAGTACGAGCAGTACTTC.

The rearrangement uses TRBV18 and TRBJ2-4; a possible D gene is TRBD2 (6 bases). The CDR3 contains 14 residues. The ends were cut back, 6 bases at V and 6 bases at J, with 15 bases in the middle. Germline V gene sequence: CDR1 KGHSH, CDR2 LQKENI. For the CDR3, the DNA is TGTGCCAGCTCGTCTCTGGGGGGATCAAACATTCAGTACTTC. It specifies CASSSLGGSNIQYF.

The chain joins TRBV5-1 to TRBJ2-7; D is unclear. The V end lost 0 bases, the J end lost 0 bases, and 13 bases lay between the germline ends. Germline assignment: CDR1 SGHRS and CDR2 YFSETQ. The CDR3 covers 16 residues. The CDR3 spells CASSLEAAENSYEQYF. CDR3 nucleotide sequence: TGCGCCAGCAGCTTGGAGGCGGCAGAGAACTCCTACGAGCAGTACTTC.

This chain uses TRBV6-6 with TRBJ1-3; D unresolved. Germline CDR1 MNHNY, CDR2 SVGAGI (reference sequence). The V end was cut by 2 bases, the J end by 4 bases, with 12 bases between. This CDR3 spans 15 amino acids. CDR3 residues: CASSYGQPGGNTIYF. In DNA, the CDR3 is TGTGCCAGCAGTTACGGGCAACCTGGAGGAAACACCATATATTTT.

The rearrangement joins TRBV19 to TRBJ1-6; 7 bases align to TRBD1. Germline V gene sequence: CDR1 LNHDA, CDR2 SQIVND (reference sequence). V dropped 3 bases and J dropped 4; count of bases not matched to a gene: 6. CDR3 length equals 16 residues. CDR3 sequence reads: CASSILLGQYNSPLHF. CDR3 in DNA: TGTGCCAGTAGTATCCTACTGGGACAGTATAATTCACCCCTCCACTTT.